This TCR beta chain is from a study of shared clonotypes between healthy human individuals. Study findings and constraints: The four-donor shared clonotypes exceeded non-shared clonotypes in generation probability, with non-shared ones scoring lower. The study drew on few donors, limiting represented genetic and exposure-history diversity.

With respect to this clone: Its antigen remains unknown.

The CDR3 totals 13 residues. The V and J ends lost 1 base and 6 bases respectively, with 7 bases between them. CDR1 SGHAT and CDR2 FQNNGV come from the germline V gene. Produced via immunoSEQ multiplex PCR; TCRdb's table is partial and in-frame only. The sample yields some 1.5 million clones, 95% to 99% seen once. The clonotype comes from a man in his thirties or forties in good health. What was sequenced was naive CD4+ T cells sorted from blood. The subset here: CD45RA+ positively selected. The V and J genes are TRBV11-2 and TRBJ1-3, with no clear D. CDR3 loop: CASSLGLQNTIYF. CDR3 DNA: TGTGCCAGCAGCTTAGGACTGCAAAACACCATATATTTT.